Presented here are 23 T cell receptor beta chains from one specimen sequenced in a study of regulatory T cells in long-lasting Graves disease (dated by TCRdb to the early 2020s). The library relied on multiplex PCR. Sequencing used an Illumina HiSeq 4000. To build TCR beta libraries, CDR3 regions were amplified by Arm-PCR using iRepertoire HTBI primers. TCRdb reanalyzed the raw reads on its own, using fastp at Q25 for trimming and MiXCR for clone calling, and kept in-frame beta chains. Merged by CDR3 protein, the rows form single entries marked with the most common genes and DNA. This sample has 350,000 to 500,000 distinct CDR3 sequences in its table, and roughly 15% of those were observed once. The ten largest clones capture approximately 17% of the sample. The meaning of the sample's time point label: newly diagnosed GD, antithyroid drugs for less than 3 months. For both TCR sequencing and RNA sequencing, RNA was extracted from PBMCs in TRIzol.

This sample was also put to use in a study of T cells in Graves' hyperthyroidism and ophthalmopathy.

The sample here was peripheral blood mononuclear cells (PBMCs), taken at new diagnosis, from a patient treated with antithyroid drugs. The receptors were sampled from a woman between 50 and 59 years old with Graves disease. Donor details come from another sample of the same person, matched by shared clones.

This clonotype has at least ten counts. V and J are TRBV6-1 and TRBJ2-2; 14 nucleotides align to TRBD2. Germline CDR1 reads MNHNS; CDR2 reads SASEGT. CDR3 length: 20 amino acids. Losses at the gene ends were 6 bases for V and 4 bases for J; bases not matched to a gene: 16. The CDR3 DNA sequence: TGTGCCAGCAGATCCTACGCCGGGACTAGCGGGAGTAATCCCACCGGGGAGCTGTTTTTT. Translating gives CASRSYAGTSGSNPTGELFF.

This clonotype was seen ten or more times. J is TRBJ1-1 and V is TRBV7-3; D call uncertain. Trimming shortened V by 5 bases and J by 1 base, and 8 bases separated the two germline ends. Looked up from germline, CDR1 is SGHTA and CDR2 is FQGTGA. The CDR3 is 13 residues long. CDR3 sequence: CASSRDKNTEAFF. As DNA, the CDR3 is TGTGCCAGCAGCAGAGACAAGAACACTGAAGCTTTCTTT.

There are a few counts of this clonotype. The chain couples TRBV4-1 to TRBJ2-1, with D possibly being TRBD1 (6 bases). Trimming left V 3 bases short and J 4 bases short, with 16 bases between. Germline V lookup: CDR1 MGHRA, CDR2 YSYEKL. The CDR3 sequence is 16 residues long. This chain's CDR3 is CASSQGAGERYNEQFF. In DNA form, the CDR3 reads TGCGCCAGCAGCCAGGGGGCAGGGGAGAGGTACAATGAGCAGTTCTTC.

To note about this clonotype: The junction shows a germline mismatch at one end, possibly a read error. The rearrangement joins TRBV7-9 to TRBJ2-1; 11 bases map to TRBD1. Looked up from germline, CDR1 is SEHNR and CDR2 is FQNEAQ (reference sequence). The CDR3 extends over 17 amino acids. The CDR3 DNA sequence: TGTGCCAGCAGCCTAGCCCCCGGGACAGGGGGCTACAATGAGCAGTTCTTC. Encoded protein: CASSLAPGTGGYNEQFF.

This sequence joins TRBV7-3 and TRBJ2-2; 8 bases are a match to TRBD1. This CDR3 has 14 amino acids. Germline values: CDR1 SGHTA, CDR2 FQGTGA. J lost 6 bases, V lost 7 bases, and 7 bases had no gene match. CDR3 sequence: CASNAGGASGELFF. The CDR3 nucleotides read TGTGCCAGCAATGCAGGGGGCGCGTCCGGGGAGCTGTTTTTT.

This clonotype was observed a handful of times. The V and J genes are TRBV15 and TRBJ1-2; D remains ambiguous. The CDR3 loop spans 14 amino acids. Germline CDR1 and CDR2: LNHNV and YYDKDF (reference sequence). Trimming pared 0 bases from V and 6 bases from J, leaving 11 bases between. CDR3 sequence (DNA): TGTGCCACCAGCAGAGATTCCAGGAGGAATGGCTACACCTTC. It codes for CATSRDSRRNGYTF.

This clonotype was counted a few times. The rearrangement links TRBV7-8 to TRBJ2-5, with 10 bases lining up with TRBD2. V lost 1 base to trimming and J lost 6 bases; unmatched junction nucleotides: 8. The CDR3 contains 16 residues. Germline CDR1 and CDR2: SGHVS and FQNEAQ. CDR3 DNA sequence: TGTGCCAGCAGCTTAGGGCTAGCGGGAGTTGGCAAGACCCAGTACTTC. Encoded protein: CASSLGLAGVGKTQYF. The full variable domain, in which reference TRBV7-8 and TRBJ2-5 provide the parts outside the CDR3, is GAGVSQSPRYKVAKRGQDVALRCDPISGHVSLFWYQQALGQGPEFLTYFQNEAQLDKSGLPSDRFFAERPEGSVSTLKIQRTQQEDSAVYLCASSLGLAGVGKTQYFGPGTRLLVL.

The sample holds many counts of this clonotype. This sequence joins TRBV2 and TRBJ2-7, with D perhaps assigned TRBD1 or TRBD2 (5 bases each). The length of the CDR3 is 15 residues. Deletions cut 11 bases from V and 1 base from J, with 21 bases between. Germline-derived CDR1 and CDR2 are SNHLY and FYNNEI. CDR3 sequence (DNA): TGTGCCGGGACCGGTGTTGTGGGGTTATCCTACGAGCAGTACTTC. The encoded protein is CAGTGVVGLSYEQYF.

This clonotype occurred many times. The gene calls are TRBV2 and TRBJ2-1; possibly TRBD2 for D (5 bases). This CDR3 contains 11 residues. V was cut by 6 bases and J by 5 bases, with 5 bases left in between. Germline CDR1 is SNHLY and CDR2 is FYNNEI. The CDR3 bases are TGTGCCAGCAGGCGGGACAATGAGCAGTTCTTC. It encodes CASRRDNEQFF.

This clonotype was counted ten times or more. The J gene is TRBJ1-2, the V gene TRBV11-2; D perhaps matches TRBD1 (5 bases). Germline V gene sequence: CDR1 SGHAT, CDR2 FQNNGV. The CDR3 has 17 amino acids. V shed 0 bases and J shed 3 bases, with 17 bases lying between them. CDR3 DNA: TGTGCCAGCAGCTTAGATCACGCGTTGGGGCGAGACTATGGCTACACCTTC. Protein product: CASSLDHALGRDYGYTF.

CDR3 DNA: TGCGCCAGCAGCCTCCACGGTGAATATAATGAAAAACTGTTTTTT. This gives the protein CASSLHGEYNEKLFF. This chain uses TRBV5-1 with TRBJ1-4; no firm D call. Germline V gene sequence: CDR1 SGHRS, CDR2 YFSETQ. This CDR3 is built from 15 residues. With 4 bases removed from V and 4 bases from J, the gap between germline ends came to 14 bases.

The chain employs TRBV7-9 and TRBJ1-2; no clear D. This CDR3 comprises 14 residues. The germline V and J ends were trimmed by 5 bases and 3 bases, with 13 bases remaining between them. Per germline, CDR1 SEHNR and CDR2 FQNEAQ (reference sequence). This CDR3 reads CASSASTLDYGYTF. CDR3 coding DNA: TGTGCCAGCAGCGCGTCTACATTGGACTATGGCTACACCTTC. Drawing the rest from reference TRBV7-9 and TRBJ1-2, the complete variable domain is DTGVSQNPRHKITKRGQNVTFRCDPISEHNRLYWYRQTLGQGPEFLTYFQNEAQLEKSRLLSDRFSAERPKGSFSTLEIQRTEQGDSAMYLCASSASTLDYGYTFGSGTRLTVV.

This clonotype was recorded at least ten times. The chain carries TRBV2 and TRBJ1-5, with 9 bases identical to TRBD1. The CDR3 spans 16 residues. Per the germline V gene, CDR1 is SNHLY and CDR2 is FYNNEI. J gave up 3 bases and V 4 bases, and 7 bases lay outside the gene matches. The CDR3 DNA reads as TGTGCCAGCAGTGTACATGGACAGGGGAACAATCAGCCCCAGCATTTT. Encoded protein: CASSVHGQGNNQPQHF.

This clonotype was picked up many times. As DNA, the CDR3 is TGTGCCAGCAGTCCACGGCACCCTAGCACAGATACGCAGTATTTT. It specifies CASSPRHPSTDTQYF. V is TRBV28 and J is TRBJ2-3, with D hard to call. CDR1 and CDR2 from the germline V gene are MDHEN and SYDVKM. Trimming cost V 5 bases and J 0 bases, with 12 bases left between them. The CDR3 runs to 15 residues.

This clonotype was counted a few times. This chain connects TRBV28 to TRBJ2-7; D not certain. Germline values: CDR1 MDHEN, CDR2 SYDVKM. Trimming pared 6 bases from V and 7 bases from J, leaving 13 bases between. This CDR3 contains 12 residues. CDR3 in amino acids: CASSAISREQYF. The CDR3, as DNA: TGTGCCAGCAGCGCTATATCTAGGGAGCAGTACTTC. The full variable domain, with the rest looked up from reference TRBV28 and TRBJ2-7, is DVKVTQSSRYLVKRTGEKVFLECVQDMDHENMFWYRQDPGLGLRLIYFSYDVKMKEKGDIPEGYSVSREKKERFSLILESASTNQTSMYLCASSAISREQYFGPGTRLTVT.

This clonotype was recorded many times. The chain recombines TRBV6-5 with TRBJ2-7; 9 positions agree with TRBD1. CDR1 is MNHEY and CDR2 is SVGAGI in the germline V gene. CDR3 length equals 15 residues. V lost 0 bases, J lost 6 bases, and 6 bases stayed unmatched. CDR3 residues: CASSYSQGATLEQYF. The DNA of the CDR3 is TGTGCCAGCAGTTACTCACAGGGGGCCACCCTCGAGCAGTACTTC.

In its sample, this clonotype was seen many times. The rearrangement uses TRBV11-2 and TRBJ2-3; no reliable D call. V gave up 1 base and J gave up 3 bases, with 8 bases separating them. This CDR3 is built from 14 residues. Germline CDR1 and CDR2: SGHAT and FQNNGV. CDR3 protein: CASSLALLTDTQYF. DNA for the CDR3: TGTGCCAGCAGCTTAGCGCTTCTAACAGATACGCAGTATTTT.

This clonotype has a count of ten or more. The CDR3 loop is CASSVGGAVLEQYF. In DNA form, the CDR3 reads TGTGCCAGCAGCGTAGGCGGGGCAGTCCTTGAGCAGTACTTC. V is TRBV7-8 and J is TRBJ2-7, with D perhaps TRBD2 (6 bases). Germline V gene lookup returns CDR1 SGHVS and CDR2 FQNEAQ. This CDR3 spans 14 amino acids. V was trimmed by 5 bases and J by 7 bases, leaving 18 bases between them.

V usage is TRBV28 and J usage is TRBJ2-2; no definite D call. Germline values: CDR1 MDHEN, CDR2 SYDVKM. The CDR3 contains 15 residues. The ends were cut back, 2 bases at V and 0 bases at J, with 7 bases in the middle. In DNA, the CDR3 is TGTGCCAGCAGTTTACGACCGCCGAACACCGGGGAGCTGTTTTTT. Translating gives CASSLRPPNTGELFF. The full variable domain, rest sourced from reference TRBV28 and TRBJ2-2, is DVKVTQSSRYLVKRTGEKVFLECVQDMDHENMFWYRQDPGLGLRLIYFSYDVKMKEKGDIPEGYSVSREKKERFSLILESASTNQTSMYLCASSLRPPNTGELFFGEGSRLTVL.

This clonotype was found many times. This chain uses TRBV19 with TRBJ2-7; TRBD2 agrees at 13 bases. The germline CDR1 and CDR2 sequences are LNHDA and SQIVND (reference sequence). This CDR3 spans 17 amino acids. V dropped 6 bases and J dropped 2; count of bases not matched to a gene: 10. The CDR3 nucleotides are TGTGCCAGTAGCCCCAGGGAGACTAGCGGGGGGACCTACGAGCAGTACTTC. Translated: CASSPRETSGGTYEQYF.

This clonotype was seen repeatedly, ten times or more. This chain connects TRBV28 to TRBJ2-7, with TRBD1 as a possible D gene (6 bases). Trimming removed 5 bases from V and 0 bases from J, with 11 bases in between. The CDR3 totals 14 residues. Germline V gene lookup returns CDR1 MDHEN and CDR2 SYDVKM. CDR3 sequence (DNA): TGTGCCAGCAGTGCAGGACAGAGCTCCTACGAGCAGTACTTC. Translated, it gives CASSAGQSSYEQYF.

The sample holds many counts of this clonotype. This CDR3 is CASSWGGRDTEAFF. The CDR3 nucleotides read TGTGCCAGCAGCTGGGGAGGCAGGGACACTGAAGCTTTCTTT. The rearrangement uses TRBV5-4 and TRBJ1-1; D perhaps matches TRBD1 (5 bases). CDR3 size: 14 residues. V dropped 3 bases and J dropped 3 bases, with 12 bases sitting between them. In germline, CDR1 is SGHNT, CDR2 YYREEE (reference sequence).

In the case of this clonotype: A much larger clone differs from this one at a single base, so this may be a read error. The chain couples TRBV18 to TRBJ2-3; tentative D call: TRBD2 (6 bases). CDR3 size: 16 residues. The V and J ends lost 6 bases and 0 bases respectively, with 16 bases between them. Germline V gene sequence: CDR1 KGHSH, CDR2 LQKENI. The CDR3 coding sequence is TGTGCCAGCTCCGGGAGTAGCGGTACTAGCACAGATACGCAGTATTTT. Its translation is CASSGSSGTSTDTQYF.